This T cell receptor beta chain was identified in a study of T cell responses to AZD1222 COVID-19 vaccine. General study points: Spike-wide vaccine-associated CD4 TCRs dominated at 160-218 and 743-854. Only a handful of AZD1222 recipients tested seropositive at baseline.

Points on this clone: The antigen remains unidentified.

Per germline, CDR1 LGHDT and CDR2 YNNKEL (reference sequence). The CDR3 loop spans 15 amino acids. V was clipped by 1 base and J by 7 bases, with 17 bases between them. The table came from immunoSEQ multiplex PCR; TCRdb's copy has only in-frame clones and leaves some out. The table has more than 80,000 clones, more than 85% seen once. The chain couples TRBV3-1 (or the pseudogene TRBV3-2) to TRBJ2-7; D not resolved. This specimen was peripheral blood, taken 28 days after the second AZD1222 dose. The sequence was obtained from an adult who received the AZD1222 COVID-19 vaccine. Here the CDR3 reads CASSQGVSPGSEQYF. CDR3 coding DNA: TGTGCCAGCAGCCAAGGGGTCTCCCCCGGATCTGAGCAGTACTTC.